The TCR beta chain under discussion was sequenced for a study of T cells after yellow fever vaccination. This CDR3 comprises 14 residues. Germline CDR1 DFQATT, CDR2 SNEGSKA (reference sequence). The V end was cut by 0 bases, the J end by 3 bases, with 11 bases between. Via MiXCR, TCRdb re-called the 5' RACE reads, giving one row per CDR3 protein. Of fewer than 450,000 distinct CDR3 sequences detected, about 9.9% appear once; the ten largest clones hold roughly 18%. Whole-study findings and limits: Re-detected after boosting: most primary clones, 95% to 98% of CD4 and about 89% of CD8.

This clonotype was found a few times. Its antigen is as yet unknown. The sequence derives from a man aged 18 to 30 who received the YFV17D yellow fever vaccine. The chain recombines TRBV20-1 with TRBJ1-1, with D unclear. Sequencing was performed on PBMCs, taken on the day of the first yellow fever vaccination. The CDR3 loop is CSARDPYGDTEAFF. The CDR3 nucleotides are TGCAGTGCTAGAGACCCTTACGGGGACACTGAAGCTTTCTTT.